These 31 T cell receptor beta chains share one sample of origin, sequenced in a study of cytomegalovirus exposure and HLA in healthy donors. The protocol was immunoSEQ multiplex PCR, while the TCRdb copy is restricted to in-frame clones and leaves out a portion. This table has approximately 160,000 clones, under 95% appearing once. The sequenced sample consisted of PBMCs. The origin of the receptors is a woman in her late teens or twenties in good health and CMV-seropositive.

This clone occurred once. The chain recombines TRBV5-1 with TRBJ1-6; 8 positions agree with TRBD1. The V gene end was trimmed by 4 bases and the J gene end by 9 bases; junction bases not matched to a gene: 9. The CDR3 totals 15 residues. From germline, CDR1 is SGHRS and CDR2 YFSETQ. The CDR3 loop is CASSVGQGVGSPLHF. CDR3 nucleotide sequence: TGCGCCAGCAGCGTCGGACAGGGTGTAGGTTCACCCCTCCACTTT. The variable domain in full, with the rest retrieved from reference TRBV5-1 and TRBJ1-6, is KAGVTQTPRYLIKTRGQQVTLSCSPISGHRSVSWYQQTPGQGLQFLFEYFSETQRNKGNFPGRFSGRQFSNSRSEMNVSTLELGDSALYLCASSVGQGVGSPLHFGNGTRLTVT.

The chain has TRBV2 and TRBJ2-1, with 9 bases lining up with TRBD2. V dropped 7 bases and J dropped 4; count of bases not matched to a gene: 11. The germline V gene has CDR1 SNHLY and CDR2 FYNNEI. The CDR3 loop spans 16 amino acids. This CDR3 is CASTWDVAGEYNEQFF. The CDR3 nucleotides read TGTGCCAGCACCTGGGACGTAGCGGGGGAGTACAATGAGCAGTTCTTC. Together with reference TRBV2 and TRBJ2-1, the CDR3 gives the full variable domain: EPEVTQTPSHQVTQMGQEVILRCVPISNHLYFYWYRQILGQKVEFLVSFYNNEISEKSEIFDDQFSVERPDGSNFTLKIRSTKLEDSAMYFCASTWDVAGEYNEQFFGPGTRLTVL.

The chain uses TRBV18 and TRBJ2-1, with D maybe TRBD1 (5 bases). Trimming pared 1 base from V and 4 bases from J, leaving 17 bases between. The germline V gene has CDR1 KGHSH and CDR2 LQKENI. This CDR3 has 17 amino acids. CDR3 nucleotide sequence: TGTGCCAGCTCACCACGATTGGCCGACAGCCCATACAATGAGCAGTTCTTC. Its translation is CASSPRLADSPYNEQFF.

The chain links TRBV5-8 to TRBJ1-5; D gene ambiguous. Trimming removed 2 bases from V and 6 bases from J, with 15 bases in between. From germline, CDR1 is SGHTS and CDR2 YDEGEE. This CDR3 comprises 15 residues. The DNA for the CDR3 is TGTGCCAGCAGCTTTGGGTCATCGGGTGTTCAGCCCCAGCATTTT. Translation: CASSFGSSGVQPQHF.

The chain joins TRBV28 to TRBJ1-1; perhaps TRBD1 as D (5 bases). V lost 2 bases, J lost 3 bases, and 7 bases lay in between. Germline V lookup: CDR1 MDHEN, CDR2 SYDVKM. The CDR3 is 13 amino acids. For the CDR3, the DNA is TGTGCCAGCAGTTTAGGGGGGGACACTGAAGCTTTCTTT. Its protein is CASSLGGDTEAFF.

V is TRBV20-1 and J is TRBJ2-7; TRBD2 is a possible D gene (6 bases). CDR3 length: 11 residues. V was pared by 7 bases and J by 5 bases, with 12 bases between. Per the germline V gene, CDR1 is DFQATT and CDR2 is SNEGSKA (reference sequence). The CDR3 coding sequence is TGCAGTGGGGCACTAGCCCACGAGCAGTACTTC. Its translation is CSGALAHEQYF.

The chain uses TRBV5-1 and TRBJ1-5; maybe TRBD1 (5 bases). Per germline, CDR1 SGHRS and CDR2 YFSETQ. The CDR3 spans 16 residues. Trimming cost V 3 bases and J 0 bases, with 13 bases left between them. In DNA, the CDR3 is TGCGCCAGCAGCTCGGGGGACTGGTATAGCAATCAGCCCCAGCATTTT. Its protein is CASSSGDWYSNQPQHF.

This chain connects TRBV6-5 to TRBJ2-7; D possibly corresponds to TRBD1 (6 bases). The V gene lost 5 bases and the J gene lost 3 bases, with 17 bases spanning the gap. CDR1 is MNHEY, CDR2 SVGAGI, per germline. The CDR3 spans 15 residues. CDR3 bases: TGTGCCAGCAGTATGGGGGCCAGGAACCTCTACGAGCAGTACTTC. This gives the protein CASSMGARNLYEQYF.

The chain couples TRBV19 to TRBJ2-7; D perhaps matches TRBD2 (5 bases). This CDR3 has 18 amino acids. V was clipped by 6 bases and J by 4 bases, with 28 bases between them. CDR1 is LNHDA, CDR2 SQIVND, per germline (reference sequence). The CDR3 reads CASSNLRAPGSLSYEQYF. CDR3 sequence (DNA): TGTGCCAGTAGCAACCTCCGGGCCCCGGGATCTCTGAGTTACGAGCAGTACTTC.

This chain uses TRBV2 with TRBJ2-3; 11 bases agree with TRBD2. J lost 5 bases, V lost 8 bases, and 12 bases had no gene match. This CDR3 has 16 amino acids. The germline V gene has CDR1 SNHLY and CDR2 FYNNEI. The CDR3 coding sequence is TGTGCCAGCCCCGACCCGACTAGCGGGGCAGTAGATACGCAGTATTTT. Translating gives CASPDPTSGAVDTQYF.

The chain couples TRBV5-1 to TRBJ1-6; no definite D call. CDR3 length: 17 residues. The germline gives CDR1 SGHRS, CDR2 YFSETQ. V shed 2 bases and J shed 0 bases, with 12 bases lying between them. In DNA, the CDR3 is TGCGCCAGCAGCTTAGCCCGTAGTGGCTCCTATAATTCACCCCTCCACTTT. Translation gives CASSLARSGSYNSPLHF.

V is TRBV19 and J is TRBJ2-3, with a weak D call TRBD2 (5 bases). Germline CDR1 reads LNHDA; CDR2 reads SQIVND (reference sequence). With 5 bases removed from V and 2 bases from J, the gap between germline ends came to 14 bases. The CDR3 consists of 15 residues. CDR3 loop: CASSLGITVTDTQYF. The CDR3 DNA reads TGTGCCAGTAGTCTCGGGATTACGGTCACAGATACGCAGTATTTT.

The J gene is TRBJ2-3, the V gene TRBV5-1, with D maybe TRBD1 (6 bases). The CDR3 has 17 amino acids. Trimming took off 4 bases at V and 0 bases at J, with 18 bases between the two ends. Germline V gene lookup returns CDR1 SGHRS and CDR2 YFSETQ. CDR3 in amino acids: CASSLAIQGPSTDTQYF. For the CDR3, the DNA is TGCGCCAGCAGCCTGGCAATACAGGGCCCTAGCACAGATACGCAGTATTTT.

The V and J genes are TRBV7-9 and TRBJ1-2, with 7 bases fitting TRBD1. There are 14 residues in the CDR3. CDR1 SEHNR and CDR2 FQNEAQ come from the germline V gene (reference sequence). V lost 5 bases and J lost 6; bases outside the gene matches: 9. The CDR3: CASSGSDREHGYTF. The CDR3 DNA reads TGTGCCAGCAGCGGGTCCGACAGGGAACATGGCTACACCTTC.

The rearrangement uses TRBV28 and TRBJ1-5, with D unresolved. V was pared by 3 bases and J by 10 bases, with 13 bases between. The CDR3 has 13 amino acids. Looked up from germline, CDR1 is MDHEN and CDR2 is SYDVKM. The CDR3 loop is CASSFSERQPQHF. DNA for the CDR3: TGTGCCAGCAGTTTTTCCGAGCGTCAACCCCAGCATTTT.

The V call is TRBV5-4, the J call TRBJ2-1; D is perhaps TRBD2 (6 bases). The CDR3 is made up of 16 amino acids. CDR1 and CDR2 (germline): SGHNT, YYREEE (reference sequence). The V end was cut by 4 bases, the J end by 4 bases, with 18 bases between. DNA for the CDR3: TGTGCCAGCAGCAGAAATTGGGGGACTTCTTACAATGAGCAGTTCTTC. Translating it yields CASSRNWGTSYNEQFF.

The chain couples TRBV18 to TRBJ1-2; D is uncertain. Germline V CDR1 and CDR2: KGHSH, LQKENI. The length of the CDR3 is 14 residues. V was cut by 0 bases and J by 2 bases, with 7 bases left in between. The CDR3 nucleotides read TGTGCCAGCTCACCACCCGAGATGAACTATGGCTACACCTTC. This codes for CASSPPEMNYGYTF.

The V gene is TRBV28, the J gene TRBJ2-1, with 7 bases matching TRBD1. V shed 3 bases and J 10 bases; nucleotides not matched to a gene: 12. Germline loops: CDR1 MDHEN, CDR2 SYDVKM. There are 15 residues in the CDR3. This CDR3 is CASSLRRQGFGEQFF. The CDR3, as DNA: TGTGCCAGCAGTTTGAGAAGACAGGGCTTCGGAGAGCAGTTCTTC.

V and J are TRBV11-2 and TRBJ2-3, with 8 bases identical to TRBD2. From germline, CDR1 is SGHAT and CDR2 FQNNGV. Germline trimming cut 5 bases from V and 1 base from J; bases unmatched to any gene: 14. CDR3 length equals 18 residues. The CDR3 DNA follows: TGTGCCAGCAGCCAGAGGCCCGCTAGCGGGTCCCGCACAGATACGCAGTATTTT. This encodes CASSQRPASGSRTDTQYF.

As DNA, the CDR3 is TGTGCCAGCGGCTACCTACAGGGTACCTACGAGCAGTACTTC. It codes for CASGYLQGTYEQYF. V and J are TRBV6-5 and TRBJ2-7, with D possibly being TRBD1 (6 bases). Per germline, CDR1 MNHEY and CDR2 SVGAGI. The CDR3 extends over 14 amino acids. Trimming took off 8 bases at V and 2 bases at J, with 16 bases between the two ends.

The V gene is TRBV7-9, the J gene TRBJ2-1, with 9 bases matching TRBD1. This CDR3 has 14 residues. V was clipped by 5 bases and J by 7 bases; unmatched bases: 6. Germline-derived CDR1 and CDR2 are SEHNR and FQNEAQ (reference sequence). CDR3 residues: CASSVGTGLNEQFF. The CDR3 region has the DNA TGTGCCAGCAGCGTCGGGACAGGGTTGAATGAGCAGTTCTTC.

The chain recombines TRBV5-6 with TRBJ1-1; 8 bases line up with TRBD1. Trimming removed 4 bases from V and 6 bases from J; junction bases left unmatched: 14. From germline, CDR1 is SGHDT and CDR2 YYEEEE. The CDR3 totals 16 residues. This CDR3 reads CASSPLGWTGTPEAFF. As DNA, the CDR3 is TGTGCCAGCAGCCCCCTCGGGTGGACAGGGACCCCTGAAGCTTTCTTT.

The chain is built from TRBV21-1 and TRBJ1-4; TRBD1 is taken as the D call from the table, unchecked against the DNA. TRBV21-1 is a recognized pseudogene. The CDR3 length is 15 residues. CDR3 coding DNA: TGTGCCAGCAGCAATGTACAGGTTAAGGATGAAAAACTGTTTTTT. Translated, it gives CASSNVQVKDEKLFF.

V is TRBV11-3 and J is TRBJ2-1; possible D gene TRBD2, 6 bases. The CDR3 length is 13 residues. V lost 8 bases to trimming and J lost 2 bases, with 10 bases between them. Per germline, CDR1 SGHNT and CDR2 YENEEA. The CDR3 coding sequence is TGTGCCAGCGCGGCGGGACCCTACAATGAGCAGTTCTTC. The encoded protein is CASAAGPYNEQFF.

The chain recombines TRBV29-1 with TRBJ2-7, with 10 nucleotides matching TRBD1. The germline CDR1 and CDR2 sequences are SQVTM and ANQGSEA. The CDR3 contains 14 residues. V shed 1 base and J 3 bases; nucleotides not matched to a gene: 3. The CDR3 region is CSVEGGDRGYEQYF. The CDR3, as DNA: TGCAGCGTTGAAGGGGGGGACAGGGGCTACGAGCAGTACTTC.

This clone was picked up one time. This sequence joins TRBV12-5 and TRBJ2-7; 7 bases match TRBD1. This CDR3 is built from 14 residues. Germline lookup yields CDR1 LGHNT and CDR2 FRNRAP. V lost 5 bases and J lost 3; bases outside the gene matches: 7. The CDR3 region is CASGPGQPLYEQYF. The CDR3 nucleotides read TGTGCTAGTGGTCCGGGACAGCCCCTCTACGAGCAGTACTTC.

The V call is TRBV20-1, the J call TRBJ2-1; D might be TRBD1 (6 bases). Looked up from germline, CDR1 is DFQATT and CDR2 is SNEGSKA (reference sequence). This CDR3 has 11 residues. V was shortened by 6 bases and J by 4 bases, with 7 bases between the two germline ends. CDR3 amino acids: CSAQGYNEQFF. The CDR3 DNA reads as TGCAGTGCCCAGGGGTACAATGAGCAGTTCTTC.

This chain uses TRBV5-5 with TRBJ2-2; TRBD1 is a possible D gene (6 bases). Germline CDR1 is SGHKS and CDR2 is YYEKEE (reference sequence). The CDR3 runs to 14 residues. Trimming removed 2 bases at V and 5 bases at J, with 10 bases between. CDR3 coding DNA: TGTGCCAGCAGCTTTCTGAGGGGGACCGGGGAGCTGTTTTTT. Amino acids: CASSFLRGTGELFF. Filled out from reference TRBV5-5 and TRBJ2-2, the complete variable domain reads DAGVTQSPTHLIKTRGQQVTLRCSPISGHKSVSWYQQVLGQGPQFIFQYYEKEERGRGNFPDRFSARQFPNYSSELNVNALLLGDSALYLCASSFLRGTGELFFGEGSRLTVL.

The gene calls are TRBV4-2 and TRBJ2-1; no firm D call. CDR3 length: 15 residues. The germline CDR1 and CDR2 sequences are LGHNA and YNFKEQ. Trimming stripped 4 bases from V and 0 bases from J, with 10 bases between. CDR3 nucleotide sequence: TGTGCCAGCAGCCCCTTTCCTCGCTCCTACAATGAGCAGTTCTTC. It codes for CASSPFPRSYNEQFF.

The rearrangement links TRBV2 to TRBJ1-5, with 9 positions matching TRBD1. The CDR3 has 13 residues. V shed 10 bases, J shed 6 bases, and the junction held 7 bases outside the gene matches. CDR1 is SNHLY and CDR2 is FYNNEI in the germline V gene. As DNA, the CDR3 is TGTGCCATCCAACAGGGGGCTAGTCAGCCCCAGCATTTT. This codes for CAIQQGASQPQHF.

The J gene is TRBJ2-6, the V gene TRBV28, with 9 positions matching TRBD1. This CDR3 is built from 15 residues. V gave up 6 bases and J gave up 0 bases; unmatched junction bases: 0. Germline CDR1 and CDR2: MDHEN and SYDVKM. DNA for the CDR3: TGTGCCAGCAGGGGACAGGGCTCTGGGGCCAACGTCCTGACTTTC. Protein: CASRGQGSGANVLTF.